This paragraph covers one TCR beta chain sequence. This entry comes from a study of blood T cell repertoires in COVID-19. Study as a whole: Samples came from the United States, Italy and Spain, spanning acute and convalescent COVID-19. PBMCs, B-cell-depleted T cells, or T cells provided the cDNA or gDNA that made up the material.

In the original processing: Estimates of nucleated cell counts were drawn from the amplification of reference gene primers. The data were produced by immunoSEQ multiplex PCR, yet TCRdb's version contains in-frame clones alone and is incomplete. V and J calls and clone size are those listed in that table; D and trimming were worked out from the DNA. The sample lists some 52,000 clones, just over 85% occurring once. This clonotype was obtained from a human donor in a cohort sampled during active COVID-19. The specimen sequenced was peripheral blood.

The CDR3 bases are TGTGCCAGCAGCTCTAGCATTGAGCAGTTCTTC. It translates to CASSSSIEQFF. The rearrangement links TRBV11-1 to TRBJ2-1; perhaps TRBD2 as D (5 bases). Germline CDR1 SGHAT, CDR2 FQDESV (reference sequence). There are 11 residues in the CDR3. The V end lost 4 bases, the J end lost 9 bases, and 7 bases lay between the germline ends.